The 25 T cell receptor beta chains reported below all come from one sample, sequenced in a study of T cell changes during pregnancy in multiple sclerosis. Method: immunoSEQ multiplex PCR; TCRdb's copy keeps in-frame clones and lacks some. The sample lists tens of thousands of clones, around 90% occurring once. The material sequenced was peripheral blood, taken in the first trimester of pregnancy. The receptors originated from a female donor with multiple sclerosis, enrolled in a pregnancy study.

The CDR3 protein is CASSIGTGGDTEAFF. The CDR3, as DNA: TGTGCCAGTAGTATCGGGACAGGGGGCGACACTGAAGCTTTCTTT. The gene calls are TRBV19 and TRBJ1-1; 12 positions match TRBD1. This CDR3 is built from 15 residues. The junction had 2 bases not matched to a gene; V was cut back by 3 bases and J by 3 bases. The V gene's germline CDR1 is LNHDA and CDR2 SQIVND (reference sequence). The full variable domain, completed using reference TRBV19 and TRBJ1-1, is DGGITQSPKYLFRKEGQNVTLSCEQNLNHDAMYWYRQDPGQGLRLIYYSQIVNDFQKGDIAEGYSVSREKKESFPLTVTSAQKNPTAFYLCASSIGTGGDTEAFFGQGTRLTVV.

The chain joins TRBV13 to TRBJ2-5, with TRBD2 identical over 7 bases. CDR1 is PRHDT and CDR2 is FYEKMQ in the germline V gene (reference sequence). Trimming cost V 3 bases and J 2 bases; bases outside gene matches: 3. The CDR3 covers 14 residues. The DNA for the CDR3 is TGTGCCAGCAGCTTGGGAGGGGAACAAGAGACCCAGTACTTC. Translating it yields CASSLGGEQETQYF.

This rearrangement joins TRBV7-2 to TRBJ2-5; 9 nucleotides line up with TRBD2. Germline V gene sequence: CDR1 SGHTA, CDR2 FQGNSA. CDR3 length: 15 residues. V dropped 5 bases and J dropped 4; count of bases not matched to a gene: 8. This CDR3 reads CASSPIAGASETQYF. The CDR3 DNA is TGTGCCAGCAGCCCAATAGCGGGAGCATCAGAGACCCAGTACTTC.

This clone was found once. V and J are TRBV5-1 and TRBJ2-1; TRBD2 agrees at 7 bases. The CDR3 contains 18 residues. CDR1 and CDR2 from the germline V gene are SGHRS and YFSETQ. Trimming took 4 bases from V and 1 from J; bases not matched to a gene: 14. In DNA, the CDR3 is TGCGCCAGCAGCCCCCGGGATACTAGCGACCAATCCTACAATGAGCAGTTCTTC. It yields the protein CASSPRDTSDQSYNEQFF.

CDR3 residues: CSVHQGPNYGYTF. CDR3 DNA: TGCAGCGTGCATCAGGGCCCTAACTATGGCTACACCTTC. This chain links TRBV29-1 with TRBJ1-2; tentatively, D is TRBD1 (5 bases). This CDR3 comprises 13 residues. Germline V gives CDR1 SQVTM, CDR2 ANQGSEA. Trimming took 6 bases from V and 0 from J, leaving 11 bases between them.

The V and J genes are TRBV30 and TRBJ1-1; D is possibly TRBD1 (6 bases). Germline CDR1 reads GTSNPN; CDR2 reads SVGIG (reference sequence). The CDR3 totals 12 residues. V was trimmed by 5 bases and J by 10 bases, leaving 17 bases between them. CDR3 nucleotides: TGTGCCTGGGACCCAGGGGACGGAGGAGCTTTCTTT. Amino acids: CAWDPGDGGAFF.

V and J are TRBV7-3 and TRBJ2-2; TRBD1 is a possible D gene (5 bases). The CDR3 has 14 amino acids. With 5 bases removed from V and 2 bases from J, the gap between germline ends came to 9 bases. Germline V gene data show CDR1 as SGHTA and CDR2 as FQGTGA. The chain's CDR3 is CASSRQPNTGELFF. DNA for the CDR3: TGTGCCAGCAGCAGACAGCCTAACACCGGGGAGCTGTTTTTT.

The J gene is TRBJ2-3, the V gene TRBV27, with TRBD2 matching over 7 bases. This CDR3 region has 14 residues. The V gene's germline CDR1 is MNHEY and CDR2 SMNVEV (reference sequence). V shed 5 bases and J 2 bases; nucleotides not matched to a gene: 4. The CDR3 spells CASSREDPTDTQYF. The DNA for the CDR3 is TGTGCCAGCAGTCGGGAGGACCCCACAGATACGCAGTATTTT.

This clone came up once. The rearrangement joins TRBV14 to TRBJ2-7; 11 bases match TRBD2. The CDR3 totals 16 residues. Unmatched junction bases numbered 6, after V lost 4 bases and J lost 1 base. CDR1 and CDR2 from the germline V gene are SGHDN and FVKESK. CDR3 sequence reads: CASSPLAGGPSYEQYF. The CDR3 DNA is TGTGCCAGCAGCCCCCTAGCGGGAGGACCATCCTACGAGCAGTACTTC.

The V call is TRBV30, the J call TRBJ2-5; 12 nucleotides agree with TRBD2. The germline V gene has CDR1 GTSNPN and CDR2 SVGIG (reference sequence). The CDR3 totals 16 residues. V lost 2 bases, J lost 4 bases, and 8 bases stayed unmatched. CDR3 loop: CAWSLAGGPKGETQYF. Here the CDR3 DNA reads TGTGCCTGGAGTCTAGCGGGAGGGCCGAAGGGAGAGACCCAGTACTTC. Drawing the rest from reference TRBV30 and TRBJ2-5, the complete variable domain is SQTIHQWPATLVQPVGSPLSLECTVEGTSNPNLYWYRQAAGRGLQLLFYSVGIGQISSEVPQNLSASRPQDRQFILSSKKLLLSDSGFYLCAWSLAGGPKGETQYFGPGTRLLVL.

The rearrangement links TRBV28 to TRBJ1-5, with 7 bases lining up with TRBD1. The CDR3 is made up of 15 amino acids. With 7 bases clipped from V and 6 bases from J, the junction kept 12 bases outside the gene matches. Germline V CDR1 and CDR2: MDHEN, SYDVKM. The CDR3 protein is CASKTHTGVRQPQHF. In DNA, the CDR3 is TGTGCCAGCAAAACACATACAGGGGTTCGTCAGCCCCAGCATTTT.

In this sample, this clone turned up once. The V call is TRBV11-2, the J call TRBJ2-1; D gene ambiguous. With 5 bases removed from V and 4 bases from J, the gap between germline ends came to 3 bases. The germline V gene encodes CDR1 SGHAT and CDR2 FQNNGV. This CDR3 has 11 amino acids. The CDR3 loop reads CASSHYNEQFF. The CDR3 DNA sequence: TGTGCCAGCAGCCATTACAATGAGCAGTTCTTC.

The V gene is TRBV2, the J gene TRBJ2-7, with D possibly being TRBD1 (6 bases). Germline values: CDR1 SNHLY, CDR2 FYNNEI. There are 13 residues in the CDR3. Deletions cut 3 bases from V and 2 bases from J, with 8 bases between. The CDR3 region is CASSEGAAYEQYF. For the CDR3, the DNA is TGTGCCAGCAGTGAGGGGGCGGCCTACGAGCAGTACTTC.

The chain couples TRBV10-2 to TRBJ1-1; D gene uncertain. This CDR3 has 16 amino acids. The germline V gene has CDR1 WSHSY and CDR2 SAAADI. V dropped 6 bases and J dropped 0 bases, with 17 bases sitting between them. DNA for the CDR3: TGCGCCAGCAGCCCCAACGTAGCCGACGTGAACACTGAAGCTTTCTTT. This translates into CASSPNVADVNTEAFF.

Comments on this clone: The junction departs from the called germline gene at one end, perhaps through a read error. J is TRBJ2-7 and V is TRBV27, with a weak D call TRBD2 (6 bases). The CDR3 runs 14 residues. Germline V lookup: CDR1 MNHEY, CDR2 SMNVEV (reference sequence). The CDR3 DNA follows: TGTGCCAGCAGTCCCCTGGAGGGGTCCTCCGAGCAGTACTTC. Translating it yields CASSPLEGSSEQYF.

This sequence joins TRBV2 and TRBJ1-1; D is ambiguous. The CDR3 has 13 amino acids. V lost 4 bases and J 4 bases, leaving 10 bases between the germline ends. The V gene's germline CDR1 is SNHLY and CDR2 FYNNEI. CDR3 DNA sequence: TGTGCCAGCAGTGGTCCGGGAAGCACTGAAGCTTTCTTT. It specifies CASSGPGSTEAFF. Drawing the rest from reference TRBV2 and TRBJ1-1, the complete variable domain is EPEVTQTPSHQVTQMGQEVILRCVPISNHLYFYWYRQILGQKVEFLVSFYNNEISEKSEIFDDQFSVERPDGSNFTLKIRSTKLEDSAMYFCASSGPGSTEAFFGQGTRLTVV.

This clone appeared once. The junction shows a germline mismatch at one end, possibly a read error. The genes are TRBV28 and TRBJ2-7; possible D gene TRBD1, 6 bases. The CDR3 has 11 residues. Germline CDR1 MDHEN, CDR2 SYDVKM. For the CDR3, the DNA is TGTGCCAGCGGGGGCTTATACGAGCGGTACTTC. It is translated as CASGGLYERYF. The variable domain in full, with the rest retrieved from reference TRBV28 and TRBJ2-7, is DVKVTQSSRYLVKRTGEKVFLECVQDMDHENMFWYRQDPGLGLRLIYFSYDVKMKEKGDIPEGYSVSREKKERFSLILESASTNQTSMYLCASGGLYERYFGPGTRLTVT.

The rearrangement joins TRBV19 to TRBJ2-7; 9 bases map to TRBD2. V dropped 7 bases and J dropped 8; count of bases not matched to a gene: 15. CDR3 length: 15 amino acids. The germline CDR1 and CDR2 sequences are LNHDA and SQIVND (reference sequence). The CDR3 bases are TGTGCCAGTACCTCGGACCTTAGCGGGAGTTTAAAGCAGTACTTC. It is translated as CASTSDLSGSLKQYF.

The V call is TRBV18, the J call TRBJ1-1; D possibly corresponds to TRBD1 (6 bases). Trimming left V 3 bases short and J 2 bases short, with 13 bases between. The CDR3 has 15 residues. Per the germline V gene, CDR1 is KGHSH and CDR2 is LQKENI. CDR3 nucleotides: TGTGCCAGCTCACCGCTCGGGACACTCAACACTGAAGCTTTCTTT. Translating gives CASSPLGTLNTEAFF. Drawing the rest from reference TRBV18 and TRBJ1-1, the complete variable domain is NAGVMQNPRHLVRRRGQEARLRCSPMKGHSHVYWYRQLPEEGLKFMVYLQKENIIDESGMPKERFSAEFPKEGPSILRIQQVVRGDSAAYFCASSPLGTLNTEAFFGQGTRLTVV.

The J gene is TRBJ2-7, the V gene TRBV5-1, with a tentative D call TRBD2 (6 bases). This CDR3 comprises 14 residues. V gave up 0 bases and J gave up 6 bases, with 13 bases separating them. Per the germline V gene, CDR1 is SGHRS and CDR2 is YFSETQ. The CDR3 region is CASSLGAREGEQYF. DNA of the CDR3: TGCGCCAGCAGCTTGGGGGCGCGGGAAGGCGAGCAGTACTTC. Full variable domain (remainder filled in from reference TRBV5-1 and TRBJ2-7): KAGVTQTPRYLIKTRGQQVTLSCSPISGHRSVSWYQQTPGQGLQFLFEYFSETQRNKGNFPGRFSGRQFSNSRSEMNVSTLELGDSALYLCASSLGAREGEQYFGPGTRLTVT.

The rearrangement links TRBV4-1 to TRBJ2-2, with TRBD2 matching over 9 bases. Germline CDR1 is MGHRA and CDR2 is YSYEKL. This CDR3 is 15 amino acids long. The J segment lost 0 bases and the V segment lost 5 bases, leaving 1 base of the junction unmatched. The CDR3 nucleotides read TGCGCCAGCAGCAGACTAGCGGCGAACACCGGGGAGCTGTTTTTT. Protein: CASSRLAANTGELFF.

CDR3 region: CASSLAVLGPSYEQYF. The CDR3 DNA is TGTGCCAGCAGCTTAGCCGTACTAGGCCCCTCCTACGAGCAGTACTTC. The rearrangement joins TRBV11-2 to TRBJ2-7; TRBD2 might be the D (5 bases). This CDR3 contains 16 residues. V dropped 1 base and J dropped 0 bases, with 13 bases sitting between them. The germline V gene has CDR1 SGHAT and CDR2 FQNNGV.

V and J are TRBV28 and TRBJ1-4; tentatively, D is TRBD1 (5 bases). This CDR3 has 15 residues. CDR1 and CDR2 (germline): MDHEN, SYDVKM. V was shortened by 4 bases and J by 4 bases, with 13 bases between the two germline ends. The CDR3 DNA follows: TGTGCCAGCAGTTCGCCCTGGCAGGGTAATGAAAAACTGTTTTTT. Translating it yields CASSSPWQGNEKLFF.

The V and J genes are TRBV11-2 and TRBJ2-3, with 9 nucleotides matching TRBD2. CDR1 and CDR2 from the germline V gene are SGHAT and FQNNGV. This CDR3 region has 16 residues. J gave up 4 bases and V 2 bases, and 7 bases lay outside the gene matches. The CDR3 sequence is CASSLLPAGGSDTQYF. CDR3 nucleotide sequence: TGTGCCAGCAGCTTACTCCCCGCGGGAGGGTCAGATACGCAGTATTTT.

This clone was recorded only once. The gene calls are TRBV7-9 and TRBJ1-5, with TRBD1 matching over 7 bases. The CDR3 is 14 residues long. V shed 3 bases, J shed 4 bases, and the junction held 3 bases outside the gene matches. In germline, CDR1 is SEHNR, CDR2 FQNEAQ (reference sequence). This CDR3 reads CASSLTGNNQPQHF. The DNA for the CDR3 is TGTGCCAGCAGCTTGACAGGGAATAATCAGCCCCAGCATTTT.